This T cell receptor beta chain was obtained from a study of blood T cell repertoires in COVID-19 (dated by TCRdb to the early 2020s). Turning to the overall study: Collaborator samples came from the United States, Italy and Spain and covered acute and convalescent phases of COVID-19. The material from the prospective study consisted of cDNA or gDNA derived from T cells, B-cell-depleted T cells, or PBMCs. The dataset comprised deeply sampled blood TCRbeta repertoires from subjects exposed to, actively infected with, or recovered from COVID-19. The repertoires were released in a freely available public database intended as a resource for research on the immune response to SARS-CoV-2. Samples came from the ongoing ImmuneRACE study (first 160 participants) plus 1,254 subjects from 6 global collaborators. A de-identified subject ID, COVID-19 status, age in years and sex were almost always included in the sample metadata. HLA class I and class II types, where available, came from metadata supplied by the sample provider rather than from assay-based typing. The investigation overall reported the following: The quantity of clinical and demographic metadata differed by source and by participant and was supplied without curation.

For this clone: No cognate antigen has been identified for it. No base qualities exist here, and no much larger clone lies one base off it.

TCRbeta CDR3 regions were amplified from genomic DNA using the immunoSEQ Assay, a bias-controlled multiplex PCR. On the study's bioinformatics: Nucleated cell counts per sample were estimated from amplification of reference gene primers within the assay. Sequence reads were collapsed and filtered to measure the absolute abundance of every unique TCRbeta CDR3 rearrangement. For each sample, productive Simpson clonality was calculated by taking the square root of Simpson's diversity index across productive rearrangements. This is the immuneACCESS table as TCRdb keeps it, with only in-frame sequences that have V and J called. A part of the clones is gone; compared with another copy, unresolved V genes explain less than half, and the rest is unexplained. The V and J calls and clone size are taken from that table; D and trimming were inferred from the DNA. The sample table lists more than 85,000 clones, about 81% of them with a count of one. The ten most abundant clones make up roughly a quarter of the sample.

Trimming takes 3 bases from V and 3 bases from J, and the germline ends sit 15 bases apart. The CDR3 runs 16 residues from the cysteine to the phenylalanine. Only the CDR3 part of the read is kept: 48 bases, read in frame from the first base. From the germline V gene, CDR1 is MNHEY and CDR2 is SVGAGI. Collaborating institutions collected whole blood in K2EDTA tubes following their own protocols. Collaborator samples were shipped for TCRbeta analysis as frozen whole blood, isolated PBMCs, or DNA extracted from either sample type. The chain is made from TRBV6-5 and TRBJ1-3; a tentative D match to TRBD1 spans 6 bases. This receptor was obtained from a man between 65 and 79 years old with acute or convalescent COVID-19. The sequenced material came from peripheral blood. This receptor carries the CDR3 CASSYVSGAGGNTIYF. The DNA sequence is as follows: TGTGCCAGCAGTTATGTATCAGGGGCTGGTGGAAACACCATATATTTT.